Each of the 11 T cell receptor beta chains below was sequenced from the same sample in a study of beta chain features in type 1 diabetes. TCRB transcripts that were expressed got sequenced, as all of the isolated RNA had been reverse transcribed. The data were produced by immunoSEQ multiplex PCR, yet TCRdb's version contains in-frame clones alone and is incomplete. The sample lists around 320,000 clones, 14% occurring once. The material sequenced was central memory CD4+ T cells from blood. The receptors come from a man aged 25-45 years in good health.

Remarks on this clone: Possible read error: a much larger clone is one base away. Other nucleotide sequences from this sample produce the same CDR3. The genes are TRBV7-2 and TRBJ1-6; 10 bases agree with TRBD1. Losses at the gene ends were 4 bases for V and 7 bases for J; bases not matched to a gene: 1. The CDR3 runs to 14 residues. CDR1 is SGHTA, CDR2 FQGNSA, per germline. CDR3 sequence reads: CASSSGQGNSPLHF. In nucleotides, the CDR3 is TGTGCCAGCAGCTCGGGACAGGGGAATTCACCCCTCCACTTT.

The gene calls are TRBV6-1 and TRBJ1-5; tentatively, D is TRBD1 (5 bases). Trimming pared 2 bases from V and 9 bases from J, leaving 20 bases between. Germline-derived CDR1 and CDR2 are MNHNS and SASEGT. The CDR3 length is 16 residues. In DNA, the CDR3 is TGTGCCAGCAGTGAATTAGGGAAGGGGAGACTCTCGCCCCAGCATTTT. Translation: CASSELGKGRLSPQHF.

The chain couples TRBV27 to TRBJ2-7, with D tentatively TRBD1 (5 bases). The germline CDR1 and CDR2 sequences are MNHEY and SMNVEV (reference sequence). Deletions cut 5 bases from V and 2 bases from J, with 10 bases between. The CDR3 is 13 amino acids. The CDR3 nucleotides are TGTGCCAGCAGTCGCAGGGCCGCCTACGAGCAGTACTTC. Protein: CASSRRAAYEQYF.

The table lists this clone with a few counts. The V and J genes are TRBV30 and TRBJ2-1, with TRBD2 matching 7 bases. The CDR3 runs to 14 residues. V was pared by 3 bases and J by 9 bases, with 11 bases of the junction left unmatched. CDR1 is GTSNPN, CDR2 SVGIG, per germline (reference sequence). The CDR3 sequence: CAWSGGTFLGEQFF. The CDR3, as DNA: TGTGCCTGGAGCGGGGGGACTTTCTTAGGTGAGCAGTTCTTC. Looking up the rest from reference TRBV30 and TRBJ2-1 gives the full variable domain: SQTIHQWPATLVQPVGSPLSLECTVEGTSNPNLYWYRQAAGRGLQLLFYSVGIGQISSEVPQNLSASRPQDRQFILSSKKLLLSDSGFYLCAWSGGTFLGEQFFGPGTRLTVL.

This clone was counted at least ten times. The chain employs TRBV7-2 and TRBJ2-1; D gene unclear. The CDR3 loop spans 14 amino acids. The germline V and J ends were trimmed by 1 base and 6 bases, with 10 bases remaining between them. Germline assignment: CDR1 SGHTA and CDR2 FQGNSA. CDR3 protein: CASSLDSTGNEQFF. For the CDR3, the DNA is TGTGCCAGCAGCTTAGATAGCACCGGCAATGAGCAGTTCTTC.

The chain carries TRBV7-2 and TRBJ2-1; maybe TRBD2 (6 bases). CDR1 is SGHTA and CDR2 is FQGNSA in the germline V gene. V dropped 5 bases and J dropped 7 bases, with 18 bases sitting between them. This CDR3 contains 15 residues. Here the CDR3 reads CASSPQPGLSNEQFF. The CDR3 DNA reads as TGTGCCAGCAGCCCACAGCCGGGACTCTCTAATGAGCAGTTCTTC.

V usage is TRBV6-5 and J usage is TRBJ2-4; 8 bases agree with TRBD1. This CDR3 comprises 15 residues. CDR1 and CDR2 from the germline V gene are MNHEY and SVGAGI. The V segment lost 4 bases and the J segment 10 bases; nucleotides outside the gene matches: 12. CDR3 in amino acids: CASSFGPGRGHIQYF. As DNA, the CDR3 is TGTGCCAGCAGTTTCGGTCCGGGCAGGGGGCATATTCAGTACTTC.

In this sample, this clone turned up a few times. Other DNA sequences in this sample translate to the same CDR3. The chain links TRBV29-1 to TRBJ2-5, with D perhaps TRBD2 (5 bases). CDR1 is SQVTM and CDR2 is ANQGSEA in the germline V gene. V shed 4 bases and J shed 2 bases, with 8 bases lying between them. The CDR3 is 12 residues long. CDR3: CSVGTGQETQYF. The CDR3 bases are TGCAGCGTTGGAACGGGACAAGAGACCCAGTACTTC.

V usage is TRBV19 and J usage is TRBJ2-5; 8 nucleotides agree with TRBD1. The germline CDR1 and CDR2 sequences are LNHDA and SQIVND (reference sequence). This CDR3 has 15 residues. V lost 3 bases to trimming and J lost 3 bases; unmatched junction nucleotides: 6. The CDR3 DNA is TGTGCCAGTAGTATCAAAGGACAGGGAAAAGAGACCCAGTACTTC. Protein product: CASSIKGQGKETQYF.

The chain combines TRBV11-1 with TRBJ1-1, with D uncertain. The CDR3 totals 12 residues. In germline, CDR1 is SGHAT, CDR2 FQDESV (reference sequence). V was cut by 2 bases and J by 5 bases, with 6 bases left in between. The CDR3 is CASSLRATEAFF. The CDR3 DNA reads TGTGCCAGCAGCTTAAGGGCTACTGAAGCTTTCTTT.

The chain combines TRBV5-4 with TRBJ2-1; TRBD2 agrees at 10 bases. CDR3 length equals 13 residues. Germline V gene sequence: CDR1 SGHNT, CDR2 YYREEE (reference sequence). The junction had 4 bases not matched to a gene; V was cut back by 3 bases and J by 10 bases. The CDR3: CASSWTSGAEQFF. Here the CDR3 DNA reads TGTGCCAGCAGCTGGACTAGCGGTGCAGAGCAGTTCTTC.